This note documents a single T cell receptor (beta chain) sequence. There are many counts of this clonotype. Its cognate antigen has yet to be identified. Base-call qualities are not available, and no considerably larger clone is one nucleotide away. The time point label on this specimen signifies: longitudinal time-point 2. Libraries from unsorted PBMCs were made from 2 million PBMCs kept in RNAlater at -80 degrees C until RNA extraction. Multiple sclerosis patients were enrolled in a US clinical protocol under which disease progression was evaluated by magnetic resonance imaging. Peripheral blood was subjected to Ficoll-Hypaque density gradient centrifugation to isolate PBMCs, which were then cryopreserved in liquid nitrogen. V drops 2 bases and J drops 6 bases, leaving 13 bases in between. CDR1 SGHDN and CDR2 FVKESK are derived from the germline V gene. CDR3 length: 14 amino acids, cysteine to phenylalanine. Of all the DNA, just the CDR3 is kept, 42 bases in frame from base 1.

The data stem from a study of neurological immune-mediated disorders (dated by TCRdb to the late 2010s). In terms of the full investigation: Among the roughly 34 multiple sclerosis patients, relapsing-remitting MS was present in some 31 and secondary progressive MS was present in 3. Peripheral blood TCR-beta repertoires from HTLV-I-associated myelopathy (HAM/TSP) patients, multiple sclerosis patients and healthy controls were compared by UMI-based sequencing. The roughly 100 TCR-beta libraries covered PBMC samples along with longitudinal samples, technical triplicates, and paired sorted CD4+ and CD8+ T-cell subsets. Longitudinal HAM/TSP and healthy donors had 3 time-points each (roughly 3-40 month intervals). The cohort was made up of about 65 subjects, consisting of around 14 HAM/TSP patients, about 34 multiple sclerosis patients and around 20 healthy controls.

Overall results and qualifications from the work: In a phylogenetic analysis, the repertoires of 18 out of 34 MS patients fell into a single cluster of related CDR3 sequences, pointing to a possible signature at the repertoire level. The MS cluster was not associated with any clinical or MRI features, and the authors stated that larger cohorts are needed. No identical CDR3 amino acid sequences were shared among expanded clones across subjects, suggesting private TCR-beta repertoires in all groups. TCR clonal expansion was highest in HAM/TSP patients and lowest in MS patients, with MS patients falling below even healthy controls.

cDNA was synthesized by template-switch 5'RACE using a primer carrying a 10-nucleotide random unique molecular identifier by which each TCR transcript was tagged. Every sequencing run yielded over 190 million TCR-beta sequences covering 15-18 subjects. Total RNA was extracted with the RNeasy kit. TCR-beta VDJ regions were amplified with primers for the TCR constant region and the 5'RACE anchor, using the KAPA Real-time Library Amplification kit. Sample indexes and Illumina adaptors were added in a first PCR, and a second PCR then increased library yield. After Ampure bead purification, the roughly 650 bp TCR product was size-selected on a 2% E-gel SizeSelection system. Before pooling, library quality was checked on a Bioanalyzer, concentration was measured with Qubit, and libraries were quantified with the Kapa Library Quantification kit. An Illumina HiSeq 2500 sequenced the libraries paired-end 2 x 150 bp. To increase sequence diversity, roughly 24-31% phiX was spiked into each library pool. Per the authors' processing: Quality-filtered reads were processed with the UMI-based MiGEC pipeline, and over 85% of raw TCR sequences were removed by the MiGEC pipeline during error correction. IMGT germline references were used for alignment of VDJ genes, and clonotypes were defined by a unique CDR3 amino acid sequence together with V-J genes. VDJtools evaluated clonal expansion, Shannon diversity and CDR3 relatedness (CalcPairwiseDistances, ClusterSamples); CLCbio workbench built phylogenetic trees. Using coefficient-of-variation modelling across technical triplicates, the study counted a clone as expanded if it had at least 8 unique UMIs. TCRdb cleaned the public reads at Q25 with fastp, built clones with MiXCR and kept in-frame beta chains. Duplicate CDR3 protein sequences are folded into a single record with the most common DNA and genes. The V and J calls reflect TCRdb's pipeline rather than the authors' work. The sample table shows tens of thousands of distinct CDR3 sequences, and almost 6% are seen once. The ten largest account for approximately 7.9% of the sample.

The sequencing sample was made of PBMCs. The origin of this receptor is a woman aged 55-69 years with multiple sclerosis. The chain links TRBV14 with TRBJ1-2; perhaps TRBD1 is the D gene, with 6 bases matching. CDR3 region: CASSQQPGADGYTF. The DNA sequence is given as TGTGCCAGCAGCCAACAGCCGGGGGCGGATGGCTACACCTTC.